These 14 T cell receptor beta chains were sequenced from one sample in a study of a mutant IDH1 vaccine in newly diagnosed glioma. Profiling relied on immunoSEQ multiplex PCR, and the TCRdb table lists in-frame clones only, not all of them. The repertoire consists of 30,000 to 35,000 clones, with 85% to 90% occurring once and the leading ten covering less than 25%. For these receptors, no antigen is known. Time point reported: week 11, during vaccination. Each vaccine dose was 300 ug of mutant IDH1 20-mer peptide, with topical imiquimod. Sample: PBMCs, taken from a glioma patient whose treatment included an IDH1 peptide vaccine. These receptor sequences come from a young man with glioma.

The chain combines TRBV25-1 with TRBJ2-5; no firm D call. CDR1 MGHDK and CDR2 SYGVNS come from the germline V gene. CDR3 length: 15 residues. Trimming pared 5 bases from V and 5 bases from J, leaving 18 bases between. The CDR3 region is CASSRTHRRAETQYF. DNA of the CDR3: TGTGCCAGCAGTAGAACCCACAGACGAGCGGAGACCCAGTACTTC.

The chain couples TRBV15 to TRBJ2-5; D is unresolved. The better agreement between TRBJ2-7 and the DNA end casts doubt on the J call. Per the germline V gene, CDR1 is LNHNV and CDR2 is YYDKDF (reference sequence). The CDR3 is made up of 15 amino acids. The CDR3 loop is CATSRATTTFYEQYF. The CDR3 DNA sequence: TGTGCCACCAGCAGAGCGACCACAACGTTCTACGAGCAGTACTTC.

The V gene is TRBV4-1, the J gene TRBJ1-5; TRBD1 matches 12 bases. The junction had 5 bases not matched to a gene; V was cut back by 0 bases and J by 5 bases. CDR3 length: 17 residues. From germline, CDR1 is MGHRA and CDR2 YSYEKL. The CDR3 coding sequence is TGCGCCAGCAGCCAAGACCCCGGGACAGGGGGCTATCAGCCCCAGCATTTT. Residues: CASSQDPGTGGYQPQHF.

In DNA, the CDR3 is TGTGCCAGCAGCTCCACCGGGGAGCTGTTTTTT. It yields the protein CASSSTGELFF. This chain connects TRBV7-9 to TRBJ2-2; unclear D gene. CDR1 is SEHNR and CDR2 is FQNEAQ in the germline V gene (reference sequence). CDR3 length equals 11 residues. V lost 4 bases and J 4 bases, leaving 1 base between the germline ends.

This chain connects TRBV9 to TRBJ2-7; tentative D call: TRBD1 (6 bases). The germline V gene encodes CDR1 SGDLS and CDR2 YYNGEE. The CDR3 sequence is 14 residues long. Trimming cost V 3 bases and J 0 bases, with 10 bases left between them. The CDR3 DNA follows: TGTGCCAGCAGCGCACGGGACATCTCCTACGAGCAGTACTTC. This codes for CASSARDISYEQYF. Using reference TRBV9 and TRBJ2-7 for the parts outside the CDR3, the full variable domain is DSGVTQTPKHLITATGQRVTLRCSPRSGDLSVYWYQQSLDQGLQFLIQYYNGEERAKGNILERFSAQQFPDLHSELNLSSLELGDSALYFCASSARDISYEQYFGPGTRLTVT.

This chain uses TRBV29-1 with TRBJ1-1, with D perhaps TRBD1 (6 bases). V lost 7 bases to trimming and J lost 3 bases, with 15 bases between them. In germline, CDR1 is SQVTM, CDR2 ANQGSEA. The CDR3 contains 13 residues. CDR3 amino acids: CSGAGAGHTEAFF. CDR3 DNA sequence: TGCAGCGGTGCAGGGGCAGGCCACACTGAAGCTTTCTTT.

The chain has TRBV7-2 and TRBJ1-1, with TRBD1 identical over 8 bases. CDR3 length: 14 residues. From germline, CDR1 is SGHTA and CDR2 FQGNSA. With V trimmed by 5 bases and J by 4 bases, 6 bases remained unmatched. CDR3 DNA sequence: TGTGCCAGCAGCCCCCTGACAGGGGTCACTGAAGCTTTCTTT. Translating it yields CASSPLTGVTEAFF.

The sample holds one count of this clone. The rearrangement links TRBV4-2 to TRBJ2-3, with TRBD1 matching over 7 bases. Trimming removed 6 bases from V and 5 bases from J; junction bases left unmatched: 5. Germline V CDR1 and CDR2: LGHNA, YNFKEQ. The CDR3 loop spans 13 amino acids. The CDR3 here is CASSLNRGDTQYF. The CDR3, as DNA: TGTGCCAGCAGTTTAAACAGGGGAGATACGCAGTATTTT.

The DNA of the CDR3 is TGTGCCAGCAGGGCCGCGAGCTTCTATGGCTACACCTTC. It translates to CASRAASFYGYTF. This chain connects TRBV2 to TRBJ1-2; D is unclear. The CDR3 is 13 amino acids. The V end lost 6 bases, the J end lost 4 bases, and 12 bases lay between the germline ends. Germline values: CDR1 SNHLY, CDR2 FYNNEI.

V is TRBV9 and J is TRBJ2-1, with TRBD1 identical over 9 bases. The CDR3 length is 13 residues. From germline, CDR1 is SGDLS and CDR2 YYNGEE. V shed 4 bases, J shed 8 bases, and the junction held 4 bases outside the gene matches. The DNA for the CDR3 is TGTGCCAGCAGCCCCAGGACAGGGGATGAGCAGTTCTTC. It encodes CASSPRTGDEQFF.

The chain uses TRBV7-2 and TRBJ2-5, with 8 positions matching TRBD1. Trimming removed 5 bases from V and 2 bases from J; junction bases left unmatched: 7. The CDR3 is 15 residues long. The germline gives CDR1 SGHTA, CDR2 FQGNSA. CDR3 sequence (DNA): TGTGCCAGCAGCCCGGACAGGGCCGGGCAAGAGACCCAGTACTTC. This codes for CASSPDRAGQETQYF. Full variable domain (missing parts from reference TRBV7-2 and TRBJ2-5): GAGVSQSPSNKVTEKGKDVELRCDPISGHTALYWYRQSLGQGLEFLIYFQGNSAPDKSGLPSDRFSAERTGGSVSTLTIQRTQQEDSAVYLCASSPDRAGQETQYFGPGTRLLVL.

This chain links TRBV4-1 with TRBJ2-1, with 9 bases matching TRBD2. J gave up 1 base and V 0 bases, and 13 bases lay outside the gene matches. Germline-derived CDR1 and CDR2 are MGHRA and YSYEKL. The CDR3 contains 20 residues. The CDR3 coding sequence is TGCGCCAGCAGCCAAGAAAGGCGGGCTAGCGGGAAAGGTTCCTACAATGAGCAGTTCTTC. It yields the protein CASSQERRASGKGSYNEQFF.

The CDR3: CASSSGPFEAFF. CDR3 bases: TGTGCCAGCAGCTCGGGACCCTTTGAAGCTTTCTTT. The chain uses TRBV7-9 and TRBJ1-1; the D gene is possibly TRBD1 (5 bases). Between the trimmed V and J ends, which lost 4 bases and 7 bases, there was a span of 10 bases. Germline V CDR1 and CDR2: SEHNR, FQNEAQ (reference sequence). The CDR3 runs to 12 residues. The full variable domain, with the rest looked up from reference TRBV7-9 and TRBJ1-1, is DTGVSQNPRHKITKRGQNVTFRCDPISEHNRLYWYRQTLGQGPEFLTYFQNEAQLEKSRLLSDRFSAERPKGSFSTLEIQRTEQGDSAMYLCASSSGPFEAFFGQGTRLTVV.

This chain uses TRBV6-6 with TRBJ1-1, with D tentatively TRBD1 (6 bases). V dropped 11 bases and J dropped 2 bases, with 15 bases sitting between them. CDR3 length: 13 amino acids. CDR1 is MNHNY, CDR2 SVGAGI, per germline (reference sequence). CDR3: CASTGGRNTEAFF. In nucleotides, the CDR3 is TGTGCCTCGACCGGGGGGCGAAACACTGAAGCTTTCTTT.